A single sample gave rise to the 31 T cell receptor beta chains below, sequenced in a study of blood T cell repertoires in COVID-19. The repertoire was sequenced with immunoSEQ multiplex PCR; TCRdb's copy has only in-frame clones and lacks some. The sample holds a few hundred thousand clones, 86% seen once. Material for sequencing was peripheral blood. The origin of the receptors is an older woman with COVID-19, enrolled during active disease.

The genes are TRBV9 and TRBJ1-6; maybe TRBD1 (6 bases). The CDR3 extends over 15 amino acids. Trimming took 2 bases from V and 7 from J, leaving 13 bases between them. In germline, CDR1 is SGDLS, CDR2 YYNGEE. In DNA, the CDR3 is TGTGCCAGCAGCGTGCACCGGGACACAAATTCACCCCTCCACTTT. Its translation: CASSVHRDTNSPLHF.

The V call is TRBV29-1, the J call TRBJ1-1, with 12 nucleotides matching TRBD1. The germline CDR1 and CDR2 sequences are SQVTM and ANQGSEA. With V trimmed by 5 bases and J by 3 bases, 1 base remained unmatched. This CDR3 contains 13 residues. The CDR3 sequence is CSVWDRGHTEAFF. The CDR3 DNA reads TGCAGCGTTTGGGACAGGGGGCACACTGAAGCTTTCTTT.

The chain links TRBV3-1 (or the pseudogene TRBV3-2) to TRBJ1-1; 11 bases match TRBD1. This CDR3 is built from 13 residues. Germline CDR1 LGHDT, CDR2 YNNKEL (reference sequence). Trimming took 9 bases from V and 4 from J; bases not matched to a gene: 4. Written as DNA, the CDR3 is TGTGCCAGTGGACAGGGGGCGGCCACTGAAGCTTTCTTT. Translated: CASGQGAATEAFF.

This clone was seen a few times. The chain combines TRBV5-5 with TRBJ1-5; D is uncertain. Trimming pared 0 bases from V and 0 bases from J, leaving 16 bases between. Germline V gene lookup returns CDR1 SGHKS and CDR2 YYEKEE (reference sequence). The length of the CDR3 is 18 residues. The CDR3 loop is CASSLETPRGYSNQPQHF. The CDR3 region has the DNA TGTGCCAGCAGCTTGGAGACTCCACGGGGATATAGCAATCAGCCCCAGCATTTT.

The chain joins TRBV6-5 to TRBJ1-1; TRBD1 aligns across 7 bases. The CDR3 runs 13 residues. The ends lost 2 bases at V and 4 bases at J; junction bases unmatched: 1. Looked up from germline, CDR1 is MNHEY and CDR2 is SVGAGI. The CDR3 spells CASSYRGPTEAFF. In DNA form, the CDR3 reads TGTGCCAGCAGTTACAGGGGGCCCACTGAAGCTTTCTTT.

About this clone itself: The junction departs from germline at one end; a sequencing error may be responsible. The V and J genes are TRBV2 and TRBJ2-1; D is possibly TRBD1 or TRBD2 (6 bases each). There are 17 residues in the CDR3. The V gene's germline CDR1 is SNHLY and CDR2 FYNNEI. In nucleotides, the CDR3 is TGTGCCAGCAGCGAAGGGGGGCTCCCGAGCTCCTACAATGAGCAGTTCTTC. Translation: CASSEGGLPSSYNEQFF.

The V gene is TRBV5-1, the J gene TRBJ1-6, with 7 nucleotides matching TRBD1. Trimming removed 0 bases from V and 7 bases from J; junction bases left unmatched: 4. Germline loops: CDR1 SGHRS, CDR2 YFSETQ. The CDR3 totals 15 residues. The CDR3: CASSLAGGHNSPLHF. Here the CDR3 DNA reads TGCGCCAGCAGCTTGGCAGGGGGTCACAATTCACCCCTCCACTTT.

V and J are TRBV27 and TRBJ1-6; 7 nucleotides match TRBD1. With 5 bases clipped from V and 7 bases from J, the junction kept 8 bases outside the gene matches. CDR1 is MNHEY and CDR2 is SMNVEV in the germline V gene (reference sequence). This CDR3 region has 15 residues. CDR3 sequence: CASSVMDRLNSPLHF. In DNA form, the CDR3 reads TGTGCCAGCAGTGTTATGGACAGGTTGAATTCACCCCTCCACTTT.

The CDR3 sequence: CASSGTRVNTEAFF. Here the CDR3 DNA reads TGTGCCAGCAGCGGAACTAGGGTGAACACTGAAGCTTTCTTT. The V gene is TRBV5-6, the J gene TRBJ1-1, with D unclear. Trimming removed 4 bases at V and 0 bases at J, with 10 bases between. The CDR3 covers 14 residues. Germline V lookup: CDR1 SGHDT, CDR2 YYEEEE.

This clone was counted only a few times. The chain links TRBV20-1 to TRBJ1-5, with D tentatively TRBD1 (5 bases). Deletions cut 3 bases from V and 0 bases from J, with 9 bases between. This CDR3 contains 14 residues. CDR1 is DFQATT, CDR2 SNEGSKA, per germline (reference sequence). The CDR3, as DNA: TGCAGTGCTAGTTCGGGGGGTAGCAATCAGCCCCAGCATTTT. Amino acids: CSASSGGSNQPQHF.

This chain connects TRBV5-1 to TRBJ2-3; TRBD2 agrees at 10 bases. Losses at the gene ends were 4 bases for V and 2 bases for J; bases not matched to a gene: 10. The CDR3 extends over 17 amino acids. Germline V gene sequence: CDR1 SGHRS, CDR2 YFSETQ. The CDR3 is CASSLFGAGGPTDTQYF. For the CDR3, the DNA is TGCGCCAGCAGCCTGTTCGGAGCGGGGGGGCCCACAGATACGCAGTATTTT.

This clone was seen a few times. The chain carries TRBV7-9 and TRBJ1-2; TRBD1 is a possible D gene (5 bases). V was clipped by 4 bases and J by 3 bases, with 9 bases between them. The CDR3 has 13 amino acids. Germline V gives CDR1 SEHNR, CDR2 FQNEAQ (reference sequence). The CDR3 loop is CASSSDIYYGYTF. Written as DNA, the CDR3 is TGTGCCAGCAGCTCGGACATATACTATGGCTACACCTTC.

The DNA of the CDR3 is TGTGCCTGGAGTGTAGGAGGGGGGGGCCTCACAGATACGCAGTATTTT. Protein sequence: CAWSVGGGGLTDTQYF. This chain connects TRBV30 to TRBJ2-3; maybe TRBD2 (7 bases). This CDR3 has 16 residues. CDR1 and CDR2 from the germline V gene are GTSNPN and SVGIG (reference sequence). With 0 bases removed from V and 2 bases from J, the gap between germline ends came to 15 bases.

CDR3 sequence: CASSYSLAGNQETQYF. For the CDR3, the DNA is TGTGCCAGCAGTTACTCCCTAGCGGGGAACCAAGAGACCCAGTACTTC. The chain is built from TRBV6-5 and TRBJ2-5; 9 nucleotides agree with TRBD2. The CDR3 covers 16 residues. V shed 0 bases, J shed 0 bases, and the junction held 2 bases outside the gene matches. Germline CDR1 is MNHEY and CDR2 is SVGAGI.

The rearrangement uses TRBV11-3 and TRBJ2-1, with D maybe TRBD2 (7 bases). Germline-derived CDR1 and CDR2 are SGHNT and YENEEA. V lost 2 bases and J 4 bases, leaving 21 bases between the germline ends. This CDR3 comprises 18 residues. The DNA for the CDR3 is TGTGCCAGCAGCTTACCGAAACGAGGGGGGGGAACGTACAATGAGCAGTTCTTC. It is translated as CASSLPKRGGGTYNEQFF.

V usage is TRBV18 and J usage is TRBJ1-2; possibly TRBD1 for D (6 bases). Trimming removed 6 bases from V and 4 bases from J, with 21 bases in between. The length of the CDR3 is 16 residues. The germline gives CDR1 KGHSH, CDR2 LQKENI. The CDR3 region has the DNA TGTGCCAGCTCCCCCGGGGCAGGGGTTGATAGCTATGGCTACACCTTC. It yields the protein CASSPGAGVDSYGYTF.

The chain has TRBV18 and TRBJ1-6; no firm D call. The CDR3 consists of 15 residues. CDR1 and CDR2 from the germline V gene are KGHSH and LQKENI. Trimming cost V 6 bases and J 7 bases, with 16 bases left between them. The CDR3 DNA reads as TGTGCCAGCTCGCCCCGCGGCAGTTTAAATTCACCCCTCCACTTT. Translation: CASSPRGSLNSPLHF.

CDR3 coding DNA: TGTGCCAGCAGCCTTATGAGCAGGGGGCCTGGCTACACCTTC. Translation: CASSLMSRGPGYTF. The V call is TRBV3-1 (or the pseudogene TRBV3-2), the J call TRBJ1-2; TRBD1 matches at 8 bases. V trimming: 4 bases; J trimming: 7 bases; junction bases outside the gene matches: 8. The germline CDR1 and CDR2 sequences are LGHDT and YNNKEL (reference sequence). The CDR3 loop spans 14 amino acids.

This chain links TRBV10-3 with TRBJ2-3, with D maybe TRBD1 (5 bases). This CDR3 is built from 15 residues. V lost 7 bases, J lost 0 bases, and 14 bases lay in between. Germline assignment: CDR1 ENHRY and CDR2 SYGVKD. The CDR3 protein is CAIKGAPPSTDTQYF. In nucleotides, the CDR3 is TGTGCCATCAAAGGGGCTCCCCCGAGCACAGATACGCAGTATTTT.

J is TRBJ1-2 and V is TRBV6-2 or TRBV6-3, with 9 bases fitting TRBD1. There are 14 residues in the CDR3. V trimming: 5 bases; J trimming: 5 bases; junction bases outside the gene matches: 6. Looked up from germline, CDR1 is MNHEY and CDR2 is SVGEGT. CDR3 region: CASSRAGQGYGYTF. In nucleotides, the CDR3 is TGTGCCAGCAGTAGGGCGGGACAGGGATATGGCTACACCTTC.

This chain links TRBV4-1 with TRBJ1-4; 11 nucleotides line up with TRBD1. The J segment lost 7 bases and the V segment lost 6 bases, leaving 10 bases of the junction unmatched. Germline V gene data show CDR1 as MGHRA and CDR2 as YSYEKL. The CDR3 length is 16 residues. For the CDR3, the DNA is TGCGCCAGCAGGACCGGGACAGGGGGATCGACTGAAAAACTGTTTTTT. Protein product: CASRTGTGGSTEKLFF.

Of note for this clone: This specimen includes other DNA sequences encoding the same CDR3. The chain carries TRBV7-9 and TRBJ2-5, with D hard to call. The germline V gene has CDR1 SEHNR and CDR2 FQNEAQ (reference sequence). The CDR3 totals 12 residues. V was clipped by 4 bases and J by 3 bases, with 6 bases between them. CDR3 in DNA: TGTGCCAGCAGCTACATGGAAGAGACCCAGTACTTC. Translated: CASSYMEETQYF.

There are many counts of this clone. In DNA form, the CDR3 reads TGTGCCAGCTCCCCGGGACTAGCGGGGGGTCGGAACGAGCAGTACTTC. As protein: CASSPGLAGGRNEQYF. This sequence joins TRBV18 and TRBJ2-7; the match to TRBD2 covers 15 bases. This CDR3 is 16 amino acids long. The V and J ends lost 6 bases and 5 bases, in that order; junction bases with no gene match: 8. Looked up from germline, CDR1 is KGHSH and CDR2 is LQKENI.

The chain employs TRBV3-1 (or the pseudogene TRBV3-2) and TRBJ1-3; possible D gene TRBD1, 5 bases. V was trimmed by 4 bases and J by 0 bases, leaving 10 bases between them. The CDR3 loop spans 15 amino acids. Germline assignment: CDR1 LGHDT and CDR2 YNNKEL (reference sequence). The CDR3 DNA is TGTGCCAGCAGCCCTTTTAGGGGCTCTGGAAACACCATATATTTT. Protein sequence: CASSPFRGSGNTIYF.

The J gene is TRBJ1-2, the V gene TRBV6-4, with no clear D. CDR1 is MRHNA, CDR2 SNTAGT, per germline. CDR3 length: 16 residues. The V gene lost 4 bases and the J gene lost 8 bases, with 23 bases spanning the gap. In nucleotides, the CDR3 is TGTGCCAGCAGTGGGAGTCTGGCGCTAAATTCAAGCGGCTACACCTTC. It encodes CASSGSLALNSSGYTF.

This clone has a handful of counts. The gene calls are TRBV9 and TRBJ2-7, with TRBD1 identical over 8 bases. The junction had 10 bases not matched to a gene; V was cut back by 4 bases and J by 4 bases. Germline lookup yields CDR1 SGDLS and CDR2 YYNGEE. The CDR3 spans 15 residues. The CDR3 protein is CASSPRAGGEYEQYF. CDR3 DNA: TGTGCCAGCAGCCCTAGGGCAGGGGGCGAGTACGAGCAGTACTTC.

This clone was counted a single time. The J gene is TRBJ2-6, the V gene TRBV29-1; 9 positions match TRBD2. The junction had 3 bases not matched to a gene; V was cut back by 3 bases and J by 0 bases. Germline CDR1 SQVTM, CDR2 ANQGSEA. The CDR3 totals 16 residues. In DNA form, the CDR3 reads TGCAGCGTTGATGGTAGCGGGGGCTCTGGGGCCAACGTCCTGACTTTC. It encodes CSVDGSGGSGANVLTF.

The chain carries TRBV6-1 and TRBJ2-7; tentatively, D is TRBD1 (6 bases). CDR1 is MNHNS, CDR2 SASEGT, per germline. This CDR3 is built from 15 residues. V lost 0 bases and J 0 bases, leaving 9 bases between the germline ends. CDR3 protein: CASSEAGHLSYEQYF. The CDR3 DNA is TGTGCCAGCAGTGAAGCGGGACACCTCTCCTACGAGCAGTACTTC.

This clone occurred a few times. The chain joins TRBV9 to TRBJ1-1, with D tentatively TRBD1 (5 bases). V lost 4 bases and J lost 2, with 12 bases in between. The CDR3 contains 14 residues. Germline V CDR1 and CDR2: SGDLS, YYNGEE. The CDR3 DNA reads as TGTGCCAGCAGCCTTTCAGGGACTAACACTGAAGCTTTCTTT. It is translated as CASSLSGTNTEAFF.

This chain connects TRBV6-2 or TRBV6-3 to TRBJ2-3, with D uncertain. This CDR3 contains 14 residues. Germline lookup yields CDR1 MNHEY and CDR2 SVGEGT. Between the trimmed V and J ends, which lost 1 base and 0 bases, there was a span of 5 bases. CDR3 in DNA: TGTGCCAGCAGTTACTACAAGAGCACAGATACGCAGTATTTT. Translating it yields CASSYYKSTDTQYF.

This clone was counted once. This chain joins TRBV11-3 and TRBJ2-7; D possibly corresponds to TRBD1 (6 bases). Germline CDR1 reads SGHNT; CDR2 reads YENEEA. This CDR3 region has 13 residues. V was trimmed by 10 bases and J by 2 bases, leaving 15 bases between them. The CDR3 DNA is TGTGCCACCCAAAAGACAGGCACCTACGAGCAGTACTTC. It specifies CATQKTGTYEQYF.